This record covers a single T cell receptor beta chain. Per the authors' pipeline: For nucleated cells, counts were estimated from reference gene primer amplification. Only in-frame clones appear in the TCRdb table, and some are missing; sequencing was by immunoSEQ multiplex PCR. V, J and clone size were drawn from that table, and D and trimming were deduced from the DNA. The sample contains about 210,000 clones, 70% to 90% of which appear only once. The entry originates in a study of blood T cell repertoires in COVID-19. In the study overall: Acute-phase and convalescent COVID-19 samples originated in the United States, Italy and Spain.

Germline V gives CDR1 SGHRS, CDR2 YFSETQ. This CDR3 has 16 amino acids. Trimming took off 0 bases at V and 0 bases at J, with 10 bases between the two ends. The sequence derives from a woman aged 45-59 years with active or convalescent COVID-19. The chain is built from TRBV5-1 and TRBJ1-3, with no clear D. Sequenced material: peripheral blood. The DNA of the CDR3 is TGCGCCAGCAGCTTGGGTGGAGCTCGCTCTGGAAACACCATATATTTT. Translated: CASSLGGARSGNTIYF.